Following are 8 T cell receptor beta chains from one sample sequenced in a study of shared clonotypes between healthy human individuals. Only in-frame clones appear in the TCRdb table, and some are missing; sequencing was by immunoSEQ multiplex PCR. Of hundreds of thousands of clones in the sample, about 85% are singletons; the top ten hold about 12%. The sequenced sample was PBMCs. The receptors originated from a woman aged 40 to 50 in good health. Some clones in this sample may be carry-over from other donors' samples.

The chain uses TRBV5-4 and TRBJ1-5; D call uncertain. V shed 4 bases and J shed 1 base, with 12 bases lying between them. Germline CDR1 reads SGHNT; CDR2 reads YYREEE (reference sequence). The CDR3 loop spans 15 amino acids. The chain's CDR3 is CASSPGPESNQPQHF. The CDR3 DNA reads as TGTGCCAGCAGCCCAGGACCCGAGAGCAATCAGCCCCAGCATTTT.

V gene TRBV10-3 combines with J gene TRBJ2-3; D is unclear. The V gene lost 2 bases and the J gene lost 5 bases, with 2 bases spanning the gap. The length of the CDR3 is 11 residues. The germline CDR1 and CDR2 sequences are ENHRY and SYGVKD. CDR3 protein: CAISEGDTQYF. The CDR3 DNA follows: TGTGCCATCAGTGAGGGAGATACGCAGTATTTT.

The J gene is TRBJ1-1, the V gene TRBV11-3, with a tentative D call TRBD1 (5 bases). Germline V gene data show CDR1 as SGHNT and CDR2 as YENEEA. This CDR3 comprises 13 residues. With 3 bases removed from V and 1 base from J, the gap between germline ends came to 6 bases. The DNA for the CDR3 is TGTGCCAGCAGCTTTGGGGCGAACACTGAAGCTTTCTTT. Amino acid sequence: CASSFGANTEAFF.

The chain recombines TRBV28 with TRBJ2-1; maybe TRBD1 (5 bases). The CDR3 is made up of 15 amino acids. CDR1 is MDHEN, CDR2 SYDVKM, per germline. Trimming shortened V by 7 bases and J by 4 bases, and 17 bases separated the two germline ends. The CDR3 DNA is TGTGCCAGCAATCAGAGGACACGGACGTACAATGAGCAGTTCTTC. Encoded protein: CASNQRTRTYNEQFF.

The V and J genes are TRBV19 and TRBJ1-2; D is perhaps TRBD1 (5 bases). Germline V gene lookup returns CDR1 LNHDA and CDR2 SQIVND (reference sequence). There are 13 residues in the CDR3. The germline V and J ends were trimmed by 8 bases and 0 bases, with 10 bases remaining between them. This chain's CDR3 is CASGRGPNYGYTF. CDR3 coding DNA: TGTGCCAGTGGACGGGGACCTAACTATGGCTACACCTTC. Supplemented by reference TRBV19 and TRBJ1-2, the full variable domain reads DGGITQSPKYLFRKEGQNVTLSCEQNLNHDAMYWYRQDPGQGLRLIYYSQIVNDFQKGDIAEGYSVSREKKESFPLTVTSAQKNPTAFYLCASGRGPNYGYTFGSGTRLTVV.

The chain links TRBV5-4 to TRBJ2-3; TRBD2 aligns across 11 bases. The germline gives CDR1 SGHNT, CDR2 YYREEE (reference sequence). CDR3 size: 17 residues. The J segment lost 0 bases and the V segment lost 0 bases, leaving 3 bases of the junction unmatched. The DNA of the CDR3 is TGTGCCAGCAGCTTGGATGGGACTAGCGGAAGCACAGATACGCAGTATTTT. Amino acids: CASSLDGTSGSTDTQYF.

The CDR3 sequence: CSVASGGSTDTQYF. CDR3 bases: TGCAGCGTGGCTAGCGGAGGAAGCACAGATACGCAGTATTTT. The V call is TRBV29-1, the J call TRBJ2-3; 7 bases are a match to TRBD2. The CDR3 is made up of 14 amino acids. Trimming cost V 6 bases and J 0 bases; bases outside gene matches: 6. Looked up from germline, CDR1 is SQVTM and CDR2 is ANQGSEA.

This clone was picked up one time. The V gene is TRBV18, the J gene TRBJ1-4; D is ambiguous. Germline CDR1 reads KGHSH; CDR2 reads LQKENI. The CDR3 runs to 15 residues. Trimming removed 3 bases at V and 8 bases at J, with 16 bases between. As DNA, the CDR3 is TGTGCCAGCTCACCCCCGACTTGGACGGGGGAAAAACTGTTTTTT. Translated: CASSPPTWTGEKLFF.